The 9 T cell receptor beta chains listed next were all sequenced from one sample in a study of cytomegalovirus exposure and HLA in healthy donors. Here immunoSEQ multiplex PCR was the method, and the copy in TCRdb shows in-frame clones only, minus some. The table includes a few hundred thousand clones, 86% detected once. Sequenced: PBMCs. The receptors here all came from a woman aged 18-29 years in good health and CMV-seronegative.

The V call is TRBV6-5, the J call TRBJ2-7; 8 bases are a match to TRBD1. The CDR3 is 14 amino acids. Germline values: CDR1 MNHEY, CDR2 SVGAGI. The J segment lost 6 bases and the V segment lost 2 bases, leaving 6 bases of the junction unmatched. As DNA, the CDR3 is TGTGCCAGCAGTTACGGACAGGGATCAGGCGAGCAGTACTTC. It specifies CASSYGQGSGEQYF.

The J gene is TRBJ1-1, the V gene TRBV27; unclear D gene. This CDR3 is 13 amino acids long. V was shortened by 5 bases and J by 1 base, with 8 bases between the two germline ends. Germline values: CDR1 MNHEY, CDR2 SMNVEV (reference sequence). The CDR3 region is CASSIQRNTEAFF. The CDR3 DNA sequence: TGTGCCAGCAGTATACAGAGGAACACTGAAGCTTTCTTT.

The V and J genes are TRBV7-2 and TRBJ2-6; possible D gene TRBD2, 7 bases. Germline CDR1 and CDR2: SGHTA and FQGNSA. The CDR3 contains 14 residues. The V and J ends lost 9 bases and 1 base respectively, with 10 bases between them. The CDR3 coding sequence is TGTGCCAGGGGAGGGGGTTCTGGGGCCAACGTCCTGACTTTC. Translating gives CARGGGSGANVLTF.

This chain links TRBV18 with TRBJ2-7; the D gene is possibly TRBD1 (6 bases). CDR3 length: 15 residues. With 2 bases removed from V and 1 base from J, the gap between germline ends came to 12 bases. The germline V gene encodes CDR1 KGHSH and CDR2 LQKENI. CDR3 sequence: CASSPRDTFSYEQYF. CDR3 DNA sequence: TGTGCCAGCTCACCAAGGGACACATTTTCCTACGAGCAGTACTTC.

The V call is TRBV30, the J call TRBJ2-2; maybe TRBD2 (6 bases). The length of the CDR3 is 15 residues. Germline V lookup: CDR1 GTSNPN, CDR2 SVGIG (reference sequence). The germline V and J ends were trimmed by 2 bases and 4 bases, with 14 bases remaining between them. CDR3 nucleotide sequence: TGTGCCTGGAGTATAACGGGACTGAGCACCGGGGAGCTGTTTTTT. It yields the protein CAWSITGLSTGELFF.

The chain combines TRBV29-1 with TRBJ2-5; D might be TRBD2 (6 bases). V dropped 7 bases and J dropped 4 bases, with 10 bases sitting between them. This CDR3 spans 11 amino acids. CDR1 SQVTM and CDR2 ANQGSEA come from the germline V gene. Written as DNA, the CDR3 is TGCAGCGCACTAGCCCGAGAGACCCAGTACTTC. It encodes CSALARETQYF.

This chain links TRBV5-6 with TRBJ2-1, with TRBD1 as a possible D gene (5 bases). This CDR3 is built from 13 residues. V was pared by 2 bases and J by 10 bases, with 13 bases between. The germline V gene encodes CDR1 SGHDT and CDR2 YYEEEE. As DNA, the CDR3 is TGTGCCAGCAGCTTCGGCAGGGCTGGAGAGCAGTTCTTC. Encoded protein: CASSFGRAGEQFF.

CDR3 residues: CAWSFRHLLSYEQYF. The CDR3, as DNA: TGTGCCTGGAGTTTCAGACACCTATTATCCTACGAGCAGTACTTC. V and J are TRBV30 and TRBJ2-7; D remains unclear. The CDR3 totals 15 residues. The germline CDR1 and CDR2 sequences are GTSNPN and SVGIG (reference sequence). V gave up 2 bases and J gave up 1 base, with 15 bases separating them.

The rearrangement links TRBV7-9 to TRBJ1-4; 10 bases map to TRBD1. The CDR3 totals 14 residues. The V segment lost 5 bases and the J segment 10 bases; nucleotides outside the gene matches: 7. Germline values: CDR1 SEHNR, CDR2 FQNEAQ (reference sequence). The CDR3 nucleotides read TGTGCCAGCAGCAACCGGACAGGGGGTGGAAAACTGTTTTTT. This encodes CASSNRTGGGKLFF.